A single T cell receptor beta chain is shown here with its context. Its antigen is unknown. TCRdb re-analysed the 5' RACE reads in MiXCR, keeping a single row per CDR3 protein. The sample includes about 340,000 distinct CDR3 sequences, around 15% seen only once; the top ten take about a fifth. This sample was taken from a study of T-cell memory formation after mild COVID-19. Study in general: TCR clustering was largely donor specific.

The study, taken as a whole, reports: The second-wave clones peaking on day 37 were not confirmed as SARS-CoV-2-specific. CD4/CD8 balance characterized clones contracting day 15 to 85, and CD4+ skew characterized later expanders.

The germline CDR1 and CDR2 sequences are KGHSH and LQKENI. The V and J ends lost 6 bases and 8 bases respectively, with 8 bases between them. The CDR3 is 11 amino acids. The sample was PBMCs or a T cell subset sorted from them (not recorded which). The receptor was isolated from a young man who had mild COVID-19 (a few samples of this study predate the infection). Cell type and time point are not known. V usage is TRBV18 and J usage is TRBJ2-1; D uncertain. DNA for the CDR3: TGTGCCAGCTCGCCCCTGGATGAGCAGTTCTTC. Its translation is CASSPLDEQFF.